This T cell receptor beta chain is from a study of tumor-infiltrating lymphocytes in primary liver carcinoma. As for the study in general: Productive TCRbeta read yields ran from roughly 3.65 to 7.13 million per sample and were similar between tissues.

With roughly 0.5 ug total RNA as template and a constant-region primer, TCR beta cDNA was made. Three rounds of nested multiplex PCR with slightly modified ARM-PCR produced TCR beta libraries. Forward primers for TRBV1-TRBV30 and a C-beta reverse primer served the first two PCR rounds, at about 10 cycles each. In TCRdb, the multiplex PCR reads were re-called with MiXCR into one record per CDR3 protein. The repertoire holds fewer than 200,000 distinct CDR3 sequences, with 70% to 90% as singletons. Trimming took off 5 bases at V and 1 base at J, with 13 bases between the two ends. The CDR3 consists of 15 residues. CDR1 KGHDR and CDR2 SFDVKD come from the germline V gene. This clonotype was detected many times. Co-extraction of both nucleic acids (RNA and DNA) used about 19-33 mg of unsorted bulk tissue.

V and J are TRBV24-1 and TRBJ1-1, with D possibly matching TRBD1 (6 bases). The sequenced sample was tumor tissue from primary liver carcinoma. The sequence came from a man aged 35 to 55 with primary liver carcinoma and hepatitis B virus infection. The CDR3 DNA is TGTGCCACCAGTGGTGTGGGGGCGGAGAACACTGAAGCTTTCTTT. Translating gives CATSGVGAENTEAFF.